Each of the 30 T cell receptor beta chains below was sequenced from the same sample in a study of Graves' ophthalmopathy and Graves' hyperthyroidism. Investigators amplified TCR beta CDR3 regions from RNA transcripts. In the first round, RT-PCR was carried out with HTBI primers, and a multiplex PCR formed the second round. TCRdb itself ran the multiplex PCR reads through MiXCR, one entry per CDR3 protein. The data contain 200,000 to 250,000 distinct CDR3 sequences, 40% to 50% of them singletons. Input material: peripheral blood. The receptor set was obtained from an adult man with Graves' ophthalmopathy.

The chain combines TRBV9 with TRBJ1-6; the D gene is possibly TRBD1 (6 bases). This CDR3 spans 15 amino acids. Germline-derived CDR1 and CDR2 are SGDLS and YYNGEE. V was clipped by 6 bases and J by 2 bases, with 12 bases between them. This CDR3 is CASTYRAAYNSPLHF. The CDR3 DNA is TGTGCCAGCACCTACAGGGCAGCCTATAATTCACCCCTCCACTTT.

This clonotype showed up just a few times. This sequence joins TRBV7-9 and TRBJ2-2; D perhaps matches TRBD2 (7 bases). CDR3 length equals 18 residues. The V end lost 7 bases, the J end lost 6 bases, and 27 bases lay between the germline ends. Per the germline V gene, CDR1 is SEHNR and CDR2 is FQNEAQ (reference sequence). The CDR3 reads CASTPLQGRERYAGELFF. The CDR3 DNA reads TGTGCCAGCACCCCCTTGCAGGGGCGGGAGAGATACGCCGGGGAGCTGTTTTTT. The full variable domain, with the rest looked up from reference TRBV7-9 and TRBJ2-2, is DTGVSQNPRHKITKRGQNVTFRCDPISEHNRLYWYRQTLGQGPEFLTYFQNEAQLEKSRLLSDRFSAERPKGSFSTLEIQRTEQGDSAMYLCASTPLQGRERYAGELFFGEGSRLTVL.

In its sample, this clonotype was seen a few times. The chain recombines TRBV20-1 with TRBJ1-6, with D unresolved. V shed 6 bases and J shed 2 bases, with 14 bases lying between them. This CDR3 spans 15 amino acids. Germline V gene lookup returns CDR1 DFQATT and CDR2 SNEGSKA (reference sequence). The CDR3 nucleotides read TGCAGTGCCTCGGCTGGTGAAACCTATAATTCACCCCTCCACTTT. It specifies CSASAGETYNSPLHF.

This clonotype has just a few counts. V usage is TRBV29-1 and J usage is TRBJ2-7; 8 bases map to TRBD1. Trimming at V came to 6 bases and at J to 3 bases, leaving 10 bases not matched to a gene. CDR1 SQVTM and CDR2 ANQGSEA come from the germline V gene. The CDR3 runs 14 residues. CDR3: CSVDGGTGFYEQYF. The DNA of the CDR3 is TGCAGCGTCGATGGAGGGACAGGTTTCTACGAGCAGTACTTC.

The chain carries TRBV20-1 and TRBJ1-5; D unclear. The germline gives CDR1 DFQATT, CDR2 SNEGSKA (reference sequence). The CDR3 is 12 amino acids. Trimming left V 6 bases short and J 7 bases short, with 13 bases between. This chain's CDR3 is CSARHLIQPQHF. DNA for the CDR3: TGCAGTGCCAGGCATCTAATCCAGCCCCAGCATTTT.

The chain uses TRBV29-1 and TRBJ1-4; no clear D gene. Germline V CDR1 and CDR2: SQVTM, ANQGSEA. Trimming cost V 0 bases and J 4 bases, with 6 bases left between them. The CDR3 is made up of 13 amino acids. Written as DNA, the CDR3 is TGCAGCGTTGAAGACGCGCATAATGAAAAACTGTTTTTT. As protein: CSVEDAHNEKLFF.

Only a few counts were recorded for this clonotype. V is TRBV7-9 and J is TRBJ1-1; D unresolved. Germline V gene sequence: CDR1 SEHNR, CDR2 FQNEAQ (reference sequence). This CDR3 has 13 residues. Trimming stripped 1 base from V and 10 bases from J, with 13 bases between. CDR3 in amino acids: CASSLGLRVGAFF. The CDR3 nucleotides are TGTGCCAGCAGCTTAGGCCTCCGGGTTGGAGCTTTCTTT.

V is TRBV4-1 and J is TRBJ1-2; the D gene is possibly TRBD1 (5 bases). V lost 11 bases, J lost 0 bases, and 16 bases lay in between. The CDR3 sequence is 14 residues long. Germline V gene lookup returns CDR1 MGHRA and CDR2 YSYEKL. The CDR3 is CASRGVGANYGYTF. CDR3 nucleotide sequence: TGCGCCTCGAGGGGAGTTGGAGCTAACTATGGCTACACCTTC.

The J gene is TRBJ2-5, the V gene TRBV12-3 or TRBV12-4; D gene ambiguous. V was shortened by 6 bases and J by 7 bases, with 12 bases between the two germline ends. CDR3 size: 12 residues. The CDR3 region is CASSLPPGTQYF. For the CDR3, the DNA is TGTGCCAGCAGCTTACCTCCGGGGACCCAGTACTTC.

This clonotype was found many times. The chain couples TRBV24-1 to TRBJ2-5; possibly TRBD1 for D (6 bases). This CDR3 has 12 amino acids. Germline assignment: CDR1 KGHDR and CDR2 SFDVKD. Trimming removed 9 bases at V and 5 bases at J, with 12 bases between. The DNA for the CDR3 is TGTGCCACCCAAAGTGGACAGGAGACCCAGTACTTC. Translation gives CATQSGQETQYF.

This clonotype was observed many times. The rearrangement uses TRBV25-1 and TRBJ1-1; D unresolved. The germline V and J ends were trimmed by 1 base and 10 bases, with 10 bases remaining between them. The CDR3 runs 12 residues. Per the germline V gene, CDR1 is MGHDK and CDR2 is SYGVNS. CDR3 sequence reads: CASSESPGGAFF. The CDR3 nucleotides read TGTGCCAGCAGTGAATCTCCGGGTGGAGCTTTCTTT.

This clonotype was seen more than once but under ten times. The chain has TRBV7-2 and TRBJ2-7; D is ambiguous. CDR1 and CDR2 from the germline V gene are SGHTA and FQGNSA. The germline V and J ends were trimmed by 1 base and 7 bases, with 11 bases remaining between them. This CDR3 spans 13 amino acids. For the CDR3, the DNA is TGTGCCAGCAGCTTAGAGGAGAGAACAGAGCAGTACTTC. Translated, it gives CASSLEERTEQYF. The whole variable domain, remainder taken from reference TRBV7-2 and TRBJ2-7, is GAGVSQSPSNKVTEKGKDVELRCDPISGHTALYWYRQSLGQGLEFLIYFQGNSAPDKSGLPSDRFSAERTGGSVSTLTIQRTQQEDSAVYLCASSLEERTEQYFGPGTRLTVT.

This clonotype was observed a handful of times. The V and J genes are TRBV2 and TRBJ1-5; 7 bases align to TRBD1. V trimming: 7 bases; J trimming: 0 bases; junction bases outside the gene matches: 6. CDR1 and CDR2 from the germline V gene are SNHLY and FYNNEI. The CDR3 contains 15 residues. The CDR3 loop reads CASTRDRHSNQPQHF. The CDR3 coding sequence is TGTGCCAGCACTAGGGACAGACATAGCAATCAGCCCCAGCATTTT.

On this clonotype itself: The CDR3 ends on some other residue instead of the conserved phenylalanine or tryptophan, so this is likely a read error. The DNA is omitted, as the CDR3 cannot be located on it reliably, and the CDR3 follows TCRdb's listing. This rearrangement joins TRBV7-8 to TRBJ1-3; the table's D call, TRBD1, has no DNA check behind it. Germline V gives CDR1 SGHVS, CDR2 FQNEAQ. The length of the CDR3 is 10 amino acids, counting both ends. The CDR3 here is CASSPRHGQG.

This clonotype was recorded a few times. This CDR3 is CSARWEYEQYF. The CDR3 DNA is TGCAGTGCTAGGTGGGAATACGAGCAGTACTTC. The genes are TRBV20-1 and TRBJ2-7; D gene ambiguous. The germline gives CDR1 DFQATT, CDR2 SNEGSKA (reference sequence). This CDR3 contains 11 residues. The V end was cut by 3 bases, the J end by 4 bases, with 7 bases between.

This rearrangement joins TRBV12-3 or TRBV12-4 to TRBJ1-4, with 9 positions matching TRBD1. CDR3 length: 13 residues. Trimming at V came to 6 bases and at J to 5 bases, leaving 1 base not matched to a gene. The CDR3 loop reads CASRGTGNEKLFF. CDR3 DNA sequence: TGTGCCAGCAGGGGGACAGGGAATGAAAAACTGTTTTTT.

This clonotype has just a few counts. The J gene is TRBJ1-3, the V gene TRBV20-1; the D is unclear. V was shortened by 0 bases and J by 7 bases, with 7 bases between the two germline ends. The CDR3 runs 12 residues. Germline CDR1 and CDR2: DFQATT and SNEGSKA (reference sequence). CDR3: CSARDVGNTIYF. CDR3 nucleotide sequence: TGCAGTGCTAGAGATGTGGGGAACACCATATATTTT.

There are a few counts of this clonotype. This sequence joins TRBV29-1 and TRBJ2-6, with D tentatively TRBD1 or TRBD2 (5 bases each). The CDR3 covers 15 residues. Between the trimmed V and J ends, which lost 5 bases and 3 bases, there was a span of 14 bases. CDR1 and CDR2 from the germline V gene are SQVTM and ANQGSEA. The CDR3 bases are TGCAGCGTTCATGGGGGAGTAAATGGGGCCAACGTCCTGACTTTC. It codes for CSVHGGVNGANVLTF.

The chain carries TRBV9 and TRBJ1-6; no clear D. The CDR3 consists of 17 residues. CDR1 SGDLS and CDR2 YYNGEE come from the germline V gene. Trimming removed 4 bases at V and 9 bases at J, with 23 bases between. CDR3 DNA sequence: TGTGCCAGCAGCCAAGGCGTAGGCGACAAAGGAGGTTCACCCCTCCACTTT. This gives the protein CASSQGVGDKGGSPLHF.

Only a few counts were recorded for this clonotype. The rearrangement uses TRBV2 and TRBJ2-5; D gene ambiguous. Trimming cost V 8 bases and J 3 bases, with 13 bases left between them. The germline gives CDR1 SNHLY, CDR2 FYNNEI. The CDR3 totals 13 residues. The CDR3 loop reads CASSARQEETQYF. CDR3 DNA sequence: TGTGCCAGCTCAGCCAGGCAGGAAGAGACCCAGTACTTC.

V gene TRBV6-1 combines with J gene TRBJ1-6; a possible D gene is TRBD1 (6 bases). Trimming stripped 5 bases from V and 5 bases from J, with 19 bases between. There are 17 residues in the CDR3. CDR1 MNHNS and CDR2 SASEGT come from the germline V gene. This CDR3 reads CASSYSARGIHNSPLHF. In nucleotides, the CDR3 is TGTGCCAGCAGTTACTCGGCCAGGGGTATCCATAATTCACCCCTCCACTTT.

The chain has TRBV9 and TRBJ1-2, with D perhaps matching TRBD1 (6 bases). This CDR3 contains 15 residues. The V gene's germline CDR1 is SGDLS and CDR2 YYNGEE. Trimming removed 0 bases from V and 7 bases from J, with 16 bases in between. DNA for the CDR3: TGTGCCAGCAGCGTAGAAGTGCCGGGGGCGGGTGGCTACACCTTC. Protein product: CASSVEVPGAGGYTF.

The chain combines TRBV12-3 or TRBV12-4 with TRBJ2-7; 10 bases align to TRBD2. The V segment lost 1 base and the J segment 2 bases; nucleotides outside the gene matches: 5. The CDR3 length is 16 residues. The CDR3 spells CASSLGPSGGPYEQYF. In nucleotides, the CDR3 is TGTGCCAGCAGTTTAGGGCCTAGCGGGGGCCCCTACGAGCAGTACTTC.

In DNA form, the CDR3 reads TGTGCCAGCAGCCCCCGACAGGGTAGCCCTGGGGCCAACGTCCTGACTTTC. Its translation is CASSPRQGSPGANVLTF. J is TRBJ2-6 and V is TRBV7-2; the match to TRBD1 covers 7 bases. CDR3 length equals 17 residues. Germline V lookup: CDR1 SGHTA, CDR2 FQGNSA. J lost 2 bases, V lost 5 bases, and 9 bases had no gene match.

The chain links TRBV7-9 to TRBJ1-2; D uncertain. Trimming removed 2 bases from V and 4 bases from J, with 14 bases in between. Per the germline V gene, CDR1 is SEHNR and CDR2 is FQNEAQ (reference sequence). The CDR3 totals 15 residues. CDR3 amino acids: CASSLPTATSYGYTF. The CDR3 bases are TGTGCCAGCAGCTTACCTACGGCGACATCCTATGGCTACACCTTC. Full variable domain (missing parts from reference TRBV7-9 and TRBJ1-2): DTGVSQNPRHKITKRGQNVTFRCDPISEHNRLYWYRQTLGQGPEFLTYFQNEAQLEKSRLLSDRFSAERPKGSFSTLEIQRTEQGDSAMYLCASSLPTATSYGYTFGSGTRLTVV.

This clonotype was seen many times. The V call is TRBV29-1, the J call TRBJ1-2; weak D call: TRBD1 (5 bases). V was trimmed by 4 bases and J by 5 bases, leaving 11 bases between them. Germline CDR1 and CDR2: SQVTM and ANQGSEA. The CDR3 is made up of 12 amino acids. The DNA for the CDR3 is TGCAGCGTTGTTTGGGAGGGGTATGGCTACACCTTC. The encoded protein is CSVVWEGYGYTF.

This clonotype has a handful of counts. The rearrangement joins TRBV7-6 to TRBJ2-7, with D unresolved. This CDR3 region has 13 residues. V lost 6 bases, J lost 2 bases, and 11 bases lay in between. Germline V CDR1 and CDR2: SGHVS, FNYEAQ. CDR3 sequence reads: CASSSLDPYEQYF. For the CDR3, the DNA is TGTGCCAGCAGTTCGCTGGACCCCTACGAGCAGTACTTC.

This chain uses TRBV7-8 with TRBJ2-7; 9 positions agree with TRBD2. V lost 5 bases, J lost 5 bases, and 13 bases stayed unmatched. The germline CDR1 and CDR2 sequences are SGHVS and FQNEAQ. The CDR3 extends over 16 amino acids. As DNA, the CDR3 is TGTGCCAGCAGCCCCCGCCGGGCTAGCGGGATAAACGAGCAGTACTTC. Translation gives CASSPRRASGINEQYF.

This clonotype was counted only a few times. This sequence joins TRBV10-3 and TRBJ2-5, with 10 bases lining up with TRBD2. Germline assignment: CDR1 ENHRY and CDR2 SYGVKD. V shed 6 bases and J 5 bases; nucleotides not matched to a gene: 15. CDR3 length: 17 residues. In DNA, the CDR3 is TGTGCCATCAGCTCGACTAGCGGGTCTCCCAAGCGGGAGACCCAGTACTTC. Protein product: CAISSTSGSPKRETQYF.

This chain joins TRBV7-9 and TRBJ2-7; D uncertain. V lost 8 bases and J 6 bases, leaving 17 bases between the germline ends. This CDR3 has 13 residues. The germline CDR1 and CDR2 sequences are SEHNR and FQNEAQ (reference sequence). Written as DNA, the CDR3 is TGTGCCAGCCATCGCCTTTCTAGGCGCGAGCAGTACTTC. This translates into CASHRLSRREQYF.